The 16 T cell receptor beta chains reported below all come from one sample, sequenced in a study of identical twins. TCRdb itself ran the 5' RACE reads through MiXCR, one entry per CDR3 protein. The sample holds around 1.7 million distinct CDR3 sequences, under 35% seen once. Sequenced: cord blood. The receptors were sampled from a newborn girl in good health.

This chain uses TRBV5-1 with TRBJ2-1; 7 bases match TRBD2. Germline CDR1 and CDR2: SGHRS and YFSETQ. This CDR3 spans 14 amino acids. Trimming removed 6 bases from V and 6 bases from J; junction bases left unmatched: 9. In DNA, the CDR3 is TGCGCCAGCACGGGAGGACGAGGGAGCAATGAGCAGTTCTTC. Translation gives CASTGGRGSNEQFF.

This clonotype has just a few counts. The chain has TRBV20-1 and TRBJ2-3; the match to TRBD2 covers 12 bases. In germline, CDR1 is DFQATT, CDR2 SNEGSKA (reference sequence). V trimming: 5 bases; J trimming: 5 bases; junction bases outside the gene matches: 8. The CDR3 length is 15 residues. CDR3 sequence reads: CSARRTSGMGDTQYF. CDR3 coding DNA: TGCAGTGCTCGCCGGACTAGCGGGATGGGAGATACGCAGTATTTT.

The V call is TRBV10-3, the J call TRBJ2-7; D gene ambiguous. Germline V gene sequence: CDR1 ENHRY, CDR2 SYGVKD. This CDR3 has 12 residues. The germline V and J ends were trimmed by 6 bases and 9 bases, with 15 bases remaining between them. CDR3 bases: TGTGCCATCAGCAATACCGACTGGGGGCAGTACTTC. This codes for CAISNTDWGQYF.

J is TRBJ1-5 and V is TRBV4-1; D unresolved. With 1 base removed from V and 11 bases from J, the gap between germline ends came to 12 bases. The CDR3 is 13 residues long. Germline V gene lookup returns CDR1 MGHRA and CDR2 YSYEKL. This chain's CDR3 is CASSQAVGETQHF. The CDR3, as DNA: TGCGCCAGCAGCCAAGCAGTGGGAGAGACCCAGCATTTT.

CDR3 amino acids: CASSATTGGNYGYTF. The CDR3 region has the DNA TGTGCCAGCAGTGCAACGACAGGGGGCAACTATGGCTACACCTTC. This chain joins TRBV6-1 and TRBJ1-2, with TRBD1 matching 10 bases. V shed 4 bases and J 2 bases; nucleotides not matched to a gene: 4. There are 15 residues in the CDR3. The germline gives CDR1 MNHNS, CDR2 SASEGT.

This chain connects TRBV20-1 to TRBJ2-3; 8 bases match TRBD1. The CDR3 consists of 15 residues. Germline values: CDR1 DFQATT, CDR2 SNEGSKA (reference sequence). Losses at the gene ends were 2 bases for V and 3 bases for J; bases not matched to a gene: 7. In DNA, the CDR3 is TGCAGTGCTAGACGGGGACAGGTGGGGACAGATACGCAGTATTTT. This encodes CSARRGQVGTDTQYF.

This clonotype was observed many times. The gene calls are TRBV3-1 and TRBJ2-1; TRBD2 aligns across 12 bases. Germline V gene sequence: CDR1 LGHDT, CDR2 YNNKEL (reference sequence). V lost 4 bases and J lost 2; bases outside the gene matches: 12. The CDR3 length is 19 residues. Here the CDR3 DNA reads TGTGCCAGCAGCCCTCTCCACTACACTAGCGGGAGGACCTACAATGAGCAGTTCTTC. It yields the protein CASSPLHYTSGRTYNEQFF.

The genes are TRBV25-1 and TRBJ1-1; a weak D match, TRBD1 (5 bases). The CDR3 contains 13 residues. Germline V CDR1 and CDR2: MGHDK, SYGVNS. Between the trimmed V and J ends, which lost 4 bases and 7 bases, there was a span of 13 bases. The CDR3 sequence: CASSVGGVGEAFF. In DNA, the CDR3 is TGTGCCAGCAGTGTCGGGGGGGTTGGTGAAGCTTTCTTT.

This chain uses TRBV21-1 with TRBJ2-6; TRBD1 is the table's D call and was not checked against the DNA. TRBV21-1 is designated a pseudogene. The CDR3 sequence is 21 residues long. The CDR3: CASSKEDQGDHVNSGANVLTF. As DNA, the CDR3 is TGTGCCAGCAGCAAAGAGGATCAGGGCGATCACGTAAACTCTGGGGCCAACGTCCTGACTTTC.

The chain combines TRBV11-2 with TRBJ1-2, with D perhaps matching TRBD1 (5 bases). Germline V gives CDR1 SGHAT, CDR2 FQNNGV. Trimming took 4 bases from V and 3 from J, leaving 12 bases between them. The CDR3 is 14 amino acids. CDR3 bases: TGTGCCAGCAGCTCCCCGGGGCGAGACTATGGCTACACCTTC. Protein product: CASSSPGRDYGYTF.

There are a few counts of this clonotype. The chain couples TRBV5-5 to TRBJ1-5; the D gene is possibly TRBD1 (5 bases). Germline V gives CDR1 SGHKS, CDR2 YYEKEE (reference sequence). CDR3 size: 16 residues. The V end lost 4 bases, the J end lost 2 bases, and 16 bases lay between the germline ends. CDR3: CASSHRLQGGNQPQHF. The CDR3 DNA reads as TGTGCCAGCAGCCACCGTCTTCAGGGTGGCAATCAGCCCCAGCATTTT.

The CDR3 region has the DNA TGCAGCAAAGAAAAGGACGGGATGAACACTGAAGCTTTCTTT. Residues: CSKEKDGMNTEAFF. The J gene is TRBJ1-1, the V gene TRBV20-1; D remains unclear. Germline CDR1 reads DFQATT; CDR2 reads SNEGSKA (reference sequence). There are 14 residues in the CDR3.

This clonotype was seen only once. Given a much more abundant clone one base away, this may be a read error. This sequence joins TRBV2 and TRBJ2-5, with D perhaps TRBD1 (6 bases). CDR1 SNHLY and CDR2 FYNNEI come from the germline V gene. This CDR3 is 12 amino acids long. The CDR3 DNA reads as TGTGGCAGCAGTGTACAGGGCGAGACCCAGTACTTC. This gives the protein CGSSVQGETQYF.

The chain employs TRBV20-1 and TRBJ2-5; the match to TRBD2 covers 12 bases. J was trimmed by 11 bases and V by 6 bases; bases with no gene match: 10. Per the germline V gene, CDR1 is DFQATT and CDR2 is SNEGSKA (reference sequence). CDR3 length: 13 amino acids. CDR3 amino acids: CSAPTSGSGEQYF. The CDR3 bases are TGCAGTGCCCCGACTAGCGGGAGCGGTGAGCAGTACTTC.

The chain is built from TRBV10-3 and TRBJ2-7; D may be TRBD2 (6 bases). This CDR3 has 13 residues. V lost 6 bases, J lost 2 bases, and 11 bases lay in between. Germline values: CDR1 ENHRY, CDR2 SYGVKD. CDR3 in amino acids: CAISLAATYEQYF. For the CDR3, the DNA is TGTGCCATCAGCTTAGCGGCCACCTACGAGCAGTACTTC.

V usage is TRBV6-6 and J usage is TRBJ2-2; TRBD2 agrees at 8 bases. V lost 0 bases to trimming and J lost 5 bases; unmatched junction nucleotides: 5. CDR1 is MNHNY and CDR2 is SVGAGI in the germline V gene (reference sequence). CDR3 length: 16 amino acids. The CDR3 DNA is TGTGCCAGCAGTTACTCTACGGCGGGGGGTACCGGGGAGCTGTTTTTT. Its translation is CASSYSTAGGTGELFF.